Below are 29 T cell receptor beta chains sequenced from a single sample in a study of blood T cell repertoires in COVID-19. Only in-frame clones appear in the TCRdb table, and some are missing; sequencing was by immunoSEQ multiplex PCR. The sample includes approximately 110,000 clones, around 85% of them seen just once. The sequencing input was peripheral blood. Every receptor here comes from a woman aged 60-70 years with COVID-19, enrolled during active disease.

The V and J genes are TRBV7-6 and TRBJ1-1, with D tentatively TRBD1 (5 bases). This CDR3 is 13 amino acids long. Germline assignment: CDR1 SGHVS and CDR2 FNYEAQ. Trimming left V 7 bases short and J 1 base short, with 10 bases between. This CDR3 reads CASIGGGNTEAFF. Written as DNA, the CDR3 is TGTGCCAGCATCGGGGGGGGGAACACTGAAGCTTTCTTT.

This clone showed up just a few times. The chain joins TRBV7-9 to TRBJ1-5; no firm D call. This CDR3 has 14 residues. CDR1 is SEHNR and CDR2 is FQNEAQ in the germline V gene (reference sequence). V was clipped by 8 bases and J by 2 bases, with 13 bases between them. CDR3 sequence reads: CASGRGTGNQPQHF. The CDR3 bases are TGTGCCAGCGGAAGAGGTACCGGCAATCAGCCCCAGCATTTT.

The sample holds one count of this clone. This chain joins TRBV3-1 (or the pseudogene TRBV3-2) and TRBJ2-3, with 7 bases lining up with TRBD2. Germline values: CDR1 LGHDT, CDR2 YNNKEL (reference sequence). V trimming: 4 bases; J trimming: 1 base; junction bases outside the gene matches: 14. The CDR3 loop spans 18 amino acids. CDR3 in DNA: TGTGCCAGCAGCCCCCGGTCGCGACCGGGACTACGCACAGATACGCAGTATTTT. Amino acid sequence: CASSPRSRPGLRTDTQYF.

The rearrangement links TRBV6-2 or TRBV6-3 to TRBJ2-1, with TRBD2 identical over 12 bases. V shed 4 bases and J 0 bases; nucleotides not matched to a gene: 4. Germline CDR1 is MNHEY and CDR2 is SVGEGT. The length of the CDR3 is 17 residues. The DNA of the CDR3 is TGTGCCAGCAGTTCCTCTAGCGGGGGGGCCTCCTACAATGAGCAGTTCTTC. It encodes CASSSSSGGASYNEQFF.

Written as DNA, the CDR3 is TGCGCCAGCAGCTTAGGGACAGCCTTGGAGACCCAGTACTTC. Its translation is CASSLGTALETQYF. The chain employs TRBV5-1 and TRBJ2-5; 7 bases are shared with TRBD1. The V segment lost 2 bases and the J segment 5 bases; nucleotides outside the gene matches: 6. Germline V gene lookup returns CDR1 SGHRS and CDR2 YFSETQ. CDR3 length: 14 amino acids. Full variable domain (rest looked up from reference TRBV5-1 and TRBJ2-5): KAGVTQTPRYLIKTRGQQVTLSCSPISGHRSVSWYQQTPGQGLQFLFEYFSETQRNKGNFPGRFSGRQFSNSRSEMNVSTLELGDSALYLCASSLGTALETQYFGPGTRLLVL.

The genes are TRBV12-3 or TRBV12-4 and TRBJ1-1; D is possibly TRBD1 (5 bases). CDR3 length equals 12 residues. Trimming stripped 7 bases from V and 4 bases from J, with 10 bases between. The CDR3 reads CASTGDFTEAFF. In DNA form, the CDR3 reads TGTGCCAGCACGGGGGACTTCACTGAAGCTTTCTTT.

The chain carries TRBV7-9 and TRBJ2-7; 7 nucleotides line up with TRBD1. Germline CDR1 and CDR2: SEHNR and FQNEAQ (reference sequence). The CDR3 covers 14 residues. V dropped 10 bases and J dropped 2; count of bases not matched to a gene: 11. DNA of the CDR3: TGTGCCACCCAAGAGGGACAGACCACCTACGAGCAGTACTTC. Its protein product is CATQEGQTTYEQYF.

This clone was seen only once. V is TRBV9 and J is TRBJ2-5; no firm D call. Germline CDR1 and CDR2: SGDLS and YYNGEE. CDR3 size: 13 residues. V lost 0 bases and J lost 1, with 4 bases in between. The CDR3 is CASSVDSQETQYF. CDR3 coding DNA: TGTGCCAGCAGCGTAGACAGCCAAGAGACCCAGTACTTC.

This chain links TRBV19 with TRBJ2-7; 8 bases map to TRBD1. Germline V gives CDR1 LNHDA, CDR2 SQIVND (reference sequence). The V gene end was trimmed by 4 bases and the J gene end by 6 bases; junction bases not matched to a gene: 14. The CDR3 covers 16 residues. The CDR3 DNA reads as TGTGCCAGTAGTACCGGTGGGGCAGGGGGCTGGGTCGAGCAGTACTTC. As protein: CASSTGGAGGWVEQYF.

The genes are TRBV27 and TRBJ2-1; possibly TRBD2 for D (7 bases). Germline CDR1 MNHEY, CDR2 SMNVEV (reference sequence). Trimming removed 3 bases from V and 6 bases from J, with 9 bases in between. This CDR3 comprises 13 residues. The CDR3 sequence is CASSLGGANEQFF. CDR3 coding DNA: TGTGCCAGCAGTTTGGGGGGGGCCAATGAGCAGTTCTTC.

This clone was seen once. The sample has other DNA sequences that encode this CDR3 too. This CDR3 is CASSQETGNTEAFF. The CDR3 bases are TGCGCCAGCAGCCAAGAGACAGGAAACACTGAAGCTTTCTTT. The V gene is TRBV4-3, the J gene TRBJ1-1; weak D call: TRBD1 (6 bases). This CDR3 has 14 residues. Germline CDR1 is LGHNA and CDR2 is YSLEER. The V end was cut by 0 bases, the J end by 2 bases, with 7 bases between.

V is TRBV5-1 and J is TRBJ1-1; D unresolved. The V gene's germline CDR1 is SGHRS and CDR2 YFSETQ. This CDR3 region has 14 residues. The V end lost 0 bases, the J end lost 3 bases, and 9 bases lay between the germline ends. The CDR3 region is CASSLGVEDTEAFF. CDR3 nucleotide sequence: TGCGCCAGCAGCTTGGGGGTTGAGGACACTGAAGCTTTCTTT.

The V and J genes are TRBV7-3 and TRBJ2-7, with TRBD2 identical over 11 bases. Germline CDR1 reads SGHTA; CDR2 reads FQGTGA. V dropped 5 bases and J dropped 2; count of bases not matched to a gene: 5. The CDR3 is made up of 15 amino acids. CDR3 sequence reads: CASSESSGGAYEQYF. In DNA form, the CDR3 reads TGTGCCAGCAGCGAAAGTAGCGGGGGGGCCTACGAGCAGTACTTC.

The rearrangement joins TRBV7-3 to TRBJ2-2; TRBD2 is a possible D gene (5 bases). The CDR3 sequence is 15 residues long. V dropped 5 bases and J dropped 6 bases, with 16 bases sitting between them. Germline V gives CDR1 SGHTA, CDR2 FQGTGA. In nucleotides, the CDR3 is TGTGCCAGCAGCCCTGACTCCGGAGGTCCCGGGGAGCTGTTTTTT. This codes for CASSPDSGGPGELFF.

This clone was seen just once. This sequence joins TRBV5-1 and TRBJ2-1; TRBD2 matches at 7 bases. Germline-derived CDR1 and CDR2 are SGHRS and YFSETQ. There are 16 residues in the CDR3. J gave up 11 bases and V 1 base, and 15 bases lay outside the gene matches. The chain's CDR3 is CASSLSSSGPYSQQFF. CDR3 in DNA: TGCGCCAGCAGCTTGTCGTCTAGCGGCCCTTACAGTCAGCAGTTCTTC.

V usage is TRBV2 and J usage is TRBJ2-1; maybe TRBD1 (6 bases). This CDR3 has 15 residues. CDR1 is SNHLY, CDR2 FYNNEI, per germline. V was shortened by 7 bases and J by 4 bases, with 17 bases between the two germline ends. In DNA, the CDR3 is TGTGCCAGCACCTATCAGGACAGTTCATACAATGAGCAGTTCTTC. This codes for CASTYQDSSYNEQFF.

This chain joins TRBV14 and TRBJ2-5; D is unresolved. The V end lost 9 bases, the J end lost 4 bases, and 15 bases lay between the germline ends. The CDR3 sequence is 13 residues long. In germline, CDR1 is SGHDN, CDR2 FVKESK. As DNA, the CDR3 is TGTGCCAGTTCCGACTCTACCGGAGAGACCCAGTACTTC. This codes for CASSDSTGETQYF.

CDR3 in DNA: TGTGCCTGGAAGCGGGGTCCCTACAATGAGCAGTTCTTC. Translation gives CAWKRGPYNEQFF. This chain links TRBV30 with TRBJ2-1; TRBD2 aligns across 7 bases. In germline, CDR1 is GTSNPN, CDR2 SVGIG (reference sequence). The CDR3 loop spans 13 amino acids. The trim removed 4 bases at V and 2 bases at J, leaving 2 bases unmatched. The full variable domain, with the rest looked up from reference TRBV30 and TRBJ2-1, is SQTIHQWPATLVQPVGSPLSLECTVEGTSNPNLYWYRQAAGRGLQLLFYSVGIGQISSEVPQNLSASRPQDRQFILSSKKLLLSDSGFYLCAWKRGPYNEQFFGPGTRLTVL.

Note on this clone: This specimen includes other DNA sequences encoding the same CDR3. The rearrangement uses TRBV6-1 and TRBJ1-6; 8 bases are shared with TRBD1. Germline loops: CDR1 MNHNS, CDR2 SASEGT. V lost 3 bases, J lost 7 bases, and 5 bases stayed unmatched. The length of the CDR3 is 15 residues. The CDR3 nucleotides read TGTGCCAGCAGTGAGATTGGACAGGGCAATTCACCCCTCCACTTT. It translates to CASSEIGQGNSPLHF.

V and J are TRBV19 and TRBJ2-5; D is possibly TRBD2 (6 bases). CDR1 and CDR2 (germline): LNHDA, SQIVND (reference sequence). This CDR3 has 14 residues. Trimming took 2 bases from V and 2 from J, leaving 9 bases between them. The CDR3 DNA is TGTGCCAGTAGTATACAGGGAGGACAAGAGACCCAGTACTTC. This codes for CASSIQGGQETQYF.

The rearrangement joins TRBV5-1 to TRBJ2-1; 10 bases fit TRBD2. Germline loops: CDR1 SGHRS, CDR2 YFSETQ. The length of the CDR3 is 16 residues. V was pared by 0 bases and J by 4 bases, with 4 bases of the junction left unmatched. This CDR3 is CASSLDGSGGYNEQFF. The CDR3 DNA follows: TGCGCCAGCAGCTTGGATGGTAGCGGGGGGTACAATGAGCAGTTCTTC.

This chain uses TRBV28 with TRBJ1-4, with 8 bases that match TRBD1. In germline, CDR1 is MDHEN, CDR2 SYDVKM. V gave up 7 bases and J gave up 4 bases; unmatched junction bases: 5. This CDR3 comprises 14 residues. The CDR3 DNA follows: TGTGCCAGCAACCCGGGACAGGTTAATGAAAAACTGTTTTTT. Its translation: CASNPGQVNEKLFF.

The chain recombines TRBV11-2 with TRBJ2-2, with 12 bases aligning to TRBD2. The CDR3 is 16 residues long. Germline CDR1 reads SGHAT; CDR2 reads FQNNGV. Trimming cost V 1 base and J 6 bases; bases outside gene matches: 3. CDR3 region: CASSLALAGGPGELFF. CDR3 in DNA: TGTGCCAGCAGCTTAGCCCTAGCGGGGGGGCCCGGGGAGCTGTTTTTT.

This chain links TRBV4-3 with TRBJ2-7; 7 bases line up with TRBD1. Germline-derived CDR1 and CDR2 are LGHNA and YSLEER. This CDR3 region has 15 residues. With 2 bases clipped from V and 3 bases from J, the junction kept 7 bases outside the gene matches. The CDR3 DNA sequence: TGCGCCAGCAGCCAAACGGACAGGATGAACTACGAGCAGTACTTC. It specifies CASSQTDRMNYEQYF.

This clone was observed a few times. The gene calls are TRBV5-6 and TRBJ1-6; D is unresolved. Trimming stripped 5 bases from V and 14 bases from J, with 17 bases between. This CDR3 is built from 13 residues. Looked up from germline, CDR1 is SGHDT and CDR2 is YYEEEE. CDR3 in amino acids: CASRRAEGKTLHF. The CDR3 coding sequence is TGTGCCAGCAGGCGGGCCGAAGGTAAGACCCTCCACTTT.

The CDR3 DNA follows: TGTGCCAGCAGCCAAGTTGATGTAATGAGTTCACCCCTCCACTTT. It is translated as CASSQVDVMSSPLHF. This chain joins TRBV14 and TRBJ1-6; D not certain. Deletions cut 1 base from V and 9 bases from J, with 13 bases between. Germline CDR1 reads SGHDN; CDR2 reads FVKESK. The CDR3 totals 15 residues.

The chain links TRBV6-4 to TRBJ2-7; the match to TRBD1 covers 12 bases. Germline CDR1 and CDR2: MRHNA and SNTAGT. The trim removed 1 base at V and 5 bases at J, leaving 6 bases unmatched. The CDR3 covers 16 residues. The CDR3 DNA sequence: TGTGCCAGCAGTGACTTGGGGGGGACAGGGGGCGACGAGCAGTACTTC. Translated, it gives CASSDLGGTGGDEQYF.

The J gene is TRBJ2-7, the V gene TRBV5-1, with 9 positions matching TRBD1. The germline gives CDR1 SGHRS, CDR2 YFSETQ. The CDR3 extends over 17 amino acids. V was clipped by 2 bases and J by 7 bases; unmatched bases: 16. In DNA, the CDR3 is TGCGCCAGCAGCTTAAACACCGGGACAGGGTTTTTGCGTGAGCAGTACTTC. It encodes CASSLNTGTGFLREQYF. The variable domain in full, with the rest retrieved from reference TRBV5-1 and TRBJ2-7, is KAGVTQTPRYLIKTRGQQVTLSCSPISGHRSVSWYQQTPGQGLQFLFEYFSETQRNKGNFPGRFSGRQFSNSRSEMNVSTLELGDSALYLCASSLNTGTGFLREQYFGPGTRLTVT.

This clone has just one count. The chain links TRBV19 to TRBJ1-1; no clear D gene. V was shortened by 3 bases and J by 2 bases, with 7 bases between the two germline ends. Germline V gene lookup returns CDR1 LNHDA and CDR2 SQIVND (reference sequence). This CDR3 has 13 amino acids. CDR3 DNA: TGTGCCAGTAGTATCGGCGGAAACACTGAAGCTTTCTTT. Residues: CASSIGGNTEAFF.